Listed here is a single T cell receptor (beta chain). Its target is unknown. The repertoire was sequenced with immunoSEQ multiplex PCR; TCRdb's copy has only in-frame clones and lacks some. This sample has over a million clones, with over 95% found just once. This CDR3 is 13 amino acids long. CDR1 and CDR2 from the germline V gene are SEHNR and FQNEAQ (reference sequence). Trimming removed 5 bases from V and 6 bases from J, with 10 bases in between. The record originates from a study of shared clonotypes between healthy human individuals. Study context: Serving as donors were two women and three men, whose ages spanned 18 to 49. Broader study findings: Against clonotypes common to all four donors, non-shared ones had lower generation probabilities.

Sequenced sample: naive CD4+ T cells sorted from blood. Subset described: CD45RA+ positively selected. J is TRBJ2-2 and V is TRBV7-9; D ambiguous. The sequence was obtained from a man aged 25 to 40 in good health. Here the CDR3 reads CASSRGVAGELFF. The CDR3 region has the DNA TGTGCCAGCAGCCGCGGAGTGGCCGGGGAGCTGTTTTTT. Combining the CDR3 with reference TRBV7-9 and TRBJ2-2 gives the whole variable domain DTGVSQNPRHKITKRGQNVTFRCDPISEHNRLYWYRQTLGQGPEFLTYFQNEAQLEKSRLLSDRFSAERPKGSFSTLEIQRTEQGDSAMYLCASSRGVAGELFFGEGSRLTVL.